This entry concerns a single T cell receptor (beta chain). This table comes from immunoSEQ multiplex PCR, and its TCRdb copy is limited to in-frame clones, with some not included. The sample yields roughly 95,000 clones, 70% to 90% seen once. This entry is derived from a study of blood T cell repertoires in COVID-19. In the study overall: Sample material is recorded as cDNA or gDNA derived from T cells, B-cell-depleted T cells, or PBMCs.

The V gene end was trimmed by 3 bases and the J gene end by 1 base; junction bases not matched to a gene: 7. The CDR3 has 16 residues. Germline-derived CDR1 and CDR2 are KGHSH and LQKENI. The sequence was obtained from a man in his sixties with acute or convalescent COVID-19. The chain uses TRBV18 and TRBJ1-1; 8 bases agree with TRBD1. Specimen: peripheral blood. CDR3 loop: CASSPTTGASNTEAFF. CDR3 nucleotide sequence: TGTGCCAGCTCACCGACGACAGGGGCTTCGAACACTGAAGCTTTCTTT.